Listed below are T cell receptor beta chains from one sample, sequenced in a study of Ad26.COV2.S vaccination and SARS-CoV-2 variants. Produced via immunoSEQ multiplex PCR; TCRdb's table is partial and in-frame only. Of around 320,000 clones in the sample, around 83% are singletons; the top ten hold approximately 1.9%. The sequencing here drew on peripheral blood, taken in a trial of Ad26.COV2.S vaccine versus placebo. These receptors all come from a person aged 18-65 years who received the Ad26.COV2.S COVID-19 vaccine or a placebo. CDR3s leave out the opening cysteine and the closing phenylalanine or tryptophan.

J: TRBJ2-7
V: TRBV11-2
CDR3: ASSLEGYEQY

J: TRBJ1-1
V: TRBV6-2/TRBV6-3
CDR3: ASSYEGYTEAF

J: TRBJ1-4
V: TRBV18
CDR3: ASSPITDEREKLF

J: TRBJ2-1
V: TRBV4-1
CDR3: ASSQVAGAYNEQF

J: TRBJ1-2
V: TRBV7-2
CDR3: ASSLNRGRGYYGYT

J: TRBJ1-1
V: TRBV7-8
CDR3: ASSQWVAGAF

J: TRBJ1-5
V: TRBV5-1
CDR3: ASSPGQGNQPQH

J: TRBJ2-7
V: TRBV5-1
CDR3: ASSPWDVYEQY

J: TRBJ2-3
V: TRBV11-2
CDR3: ASREASTDTQY

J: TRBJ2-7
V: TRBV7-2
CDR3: ASSPWGGQALYEQY

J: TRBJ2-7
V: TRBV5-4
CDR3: ATSMTGGYEQY

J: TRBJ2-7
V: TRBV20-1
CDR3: SARTRRY

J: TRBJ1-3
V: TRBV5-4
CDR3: ASSLRGGTASGNTIY

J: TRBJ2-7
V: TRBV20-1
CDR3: SAGWESPDF

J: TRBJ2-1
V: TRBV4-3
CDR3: ASSQGIRTGEEKQF

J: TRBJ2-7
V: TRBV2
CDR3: AGGDPSEQY

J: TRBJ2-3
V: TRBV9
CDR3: ASSVADAGTQY

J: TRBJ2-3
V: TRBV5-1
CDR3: ASSTGTSGGLDQY

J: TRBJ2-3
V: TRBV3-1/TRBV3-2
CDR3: ASSQGEGAYL

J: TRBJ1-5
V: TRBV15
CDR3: ATSRDGDRDQPQH

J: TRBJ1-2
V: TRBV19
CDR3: ASTRGGSSTSINYGYT

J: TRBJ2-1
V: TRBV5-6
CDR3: ASSFLSGDLNEQF

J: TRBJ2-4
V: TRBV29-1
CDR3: SVDGGAAKNIQY

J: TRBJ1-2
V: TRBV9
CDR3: ASSGTPDDYGYT

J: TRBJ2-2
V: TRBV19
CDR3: ASGQGRTSNTGELF

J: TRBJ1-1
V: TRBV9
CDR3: ASSASDRDTEAF

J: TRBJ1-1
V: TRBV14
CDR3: ASSLDRGTEAF

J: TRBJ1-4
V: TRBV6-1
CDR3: ASSAIPGQGDEKLF

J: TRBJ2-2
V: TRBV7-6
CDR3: ASSLFGENTGELF

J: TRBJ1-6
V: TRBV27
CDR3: ASSSSHRDRGSPLH

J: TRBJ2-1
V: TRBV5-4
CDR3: ASSSKLAGVNEQF

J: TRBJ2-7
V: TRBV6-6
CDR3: ASSRIPEQY

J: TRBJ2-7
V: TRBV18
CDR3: ASSIQDAYEQY

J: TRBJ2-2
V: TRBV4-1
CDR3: ASSQDRAGVGTGELF

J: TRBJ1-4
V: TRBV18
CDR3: ASSPTRVRPNEKLF

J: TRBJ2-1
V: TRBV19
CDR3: ASRQAGGSSYNEQF

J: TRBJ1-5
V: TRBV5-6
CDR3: ASSLGPGYSNQPQH

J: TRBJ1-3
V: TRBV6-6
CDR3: ASSIEAGNTIY

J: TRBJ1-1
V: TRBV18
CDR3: ASSQGQGAGGEAF

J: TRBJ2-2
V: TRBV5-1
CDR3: ASSLGRQGRRTGELF

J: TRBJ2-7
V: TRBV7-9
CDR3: ASSLGHAGTYEQY

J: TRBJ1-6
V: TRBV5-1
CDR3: ASSLYSGGNSPLH

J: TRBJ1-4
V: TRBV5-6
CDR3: ASSSRAPGGSEKLF

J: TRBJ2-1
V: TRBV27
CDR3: ASRRDYNEQF

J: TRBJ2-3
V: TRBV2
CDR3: ASKPDTDTQY

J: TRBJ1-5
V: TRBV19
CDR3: ASSIVSGQGFQPQH

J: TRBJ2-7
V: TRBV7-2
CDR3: ASSHQDSYEQY

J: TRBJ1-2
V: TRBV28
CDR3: ASRQTYYGYT

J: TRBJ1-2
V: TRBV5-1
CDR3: ASSRTDRYDYGYT

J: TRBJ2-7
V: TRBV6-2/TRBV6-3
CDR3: ASSESTGTSDEQY

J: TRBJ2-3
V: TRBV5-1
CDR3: ASSTPLAGALDTQY

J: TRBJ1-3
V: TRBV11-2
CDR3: ASRGVGGNTIY

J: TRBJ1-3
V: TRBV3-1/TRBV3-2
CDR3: ASSRRISGTGAGSGNTIY